Only a few counts were recorded for the clone carrying this TCR beta chain. This entry belongs to a study of T cells after yellow fever vaccination. CDR1 is LNHDA and CDR2 is SQIVND in the germline V gene (reference sequence). The CDR3 runs to 14 residues. Trimming pared 5 bases from V and 2 bases from J, leaving 13 bases between. TCRdb redid the calling of the 5' RACE reads with MiXCR, one entry per CDR3 protein. The sample records about 160,000 distinct CDR3 sequences, 6% to 7.5% being singletons. The sample here was CD4+ T cells sorted from PBMCs, taken 5 to 6 days after the first yellow fever vaccination. V gene TRBV19 combines with J gene TRBJ2-7; D could derive from TRBD1 or TRBD2 (5 bases each). The clonotype was recovered from a man aged 18-30 years who received the YFV17D yellow fever vaccine. CDR3 nucleotide sequence: TGTGCCAGTAGTCGTTCCGGGGACGCCTACGAGCAGTACTTC. It yields the protein CASSRSGDAYEQYF.